Listed below are T cell receptor beta chains from one sample, sequenced in a study of regulatory T cells in long-lasting Graves disease. MiXCR was run by TCRdb on the multiplex PCR reads, yielding one entry per CDR3 protein. The table has about 460,000 distinct CDR3 sequences, 13% to 15% seen once; the top ten hold approximately 15%. These records were also assigned to another study, of T cells in Graves' hyperthyroidism and ophthalmopathy.

Sequenced material: peripheral blood mononuclear cells (PBMCs), taken at new diagnosis, from a patient treated with antithyroid drugs. These receptors all come from a woman aged 45-59 years with Graves disease. Each CDR3 is given with its conserved first and last residue. Fields, in order: J gene, CDR3 length, V gene, D gene, clone size, CDR3 DNA, CDR3 protein. D genes are given only for firm matches. Only part of the rows carry a size: once, few, many, or a class if the clone is expanded.

j_call: TRBJ2-7
cdr3_length: 15
v_call: TRBV6-1
d_call: TRBD1
clone_size: NA
cdr3_nt: TGTGCCAGCAGTCACGGACAGGGGTTTTGGTACGAGCAGTACTTC
cdr3_aa: CASSHGQGFWYEQYF

j_call: TRBJ1-2
cdr3_length: 13
v_call: TRBV29-1
d_call: NA
clone_size: many
cdr3_nt: TGCAGCGCCGGGACCGGCCTTGACTATGGCTACACCTTC
cdr3_aa: CSAGTGLDYGYTF

j_call: TRBJ2-3
cdr3_length: 17
v_call: TRBV7-6
d_call: NA
clone_size: many
cdr3_nt: TGTGCCAGCAGCCCCTTTGGCGATGATACTAGCACAGATACGCAGTATTTT
cdr3_aa: CASSPFGDDTSTDTQYF

j_call: TRBJ1-1
cdr3_length: 13
v_call: TRBV7-9
d_call: NA
clone_size: many
cdr3_nt: TGTGCCAGCAGCTTACGGACGAACACTGAAGCTTTCTTT
cdr3_aa: CASSLRTNTEAFF

j_call: TRBJ2-2
cdr3_length: 19
v_call: TRBV6-5
d_call: TRBD2
clone_size: many
cdr3_nt: TGTGCCAGCAGTTACTCCGGACTAGCGGGAGGGCCGGTCACCGGGGAGCTGTTTTTT
cdr3_aa: CASSYSGLAGGPVTGELFF

j_call: TRBJ2-5
cdr3_length: 14
v_call: TRBV28
d_call: NA
clone_size: NA
cdr3_nt: TGTGCCAGCAGCGGGCAGGGGAAGGGAGAGACCCAGTACTTC
cdr3_aa: CASSGQGKGETQYF

j_call: TRBJ1-5
cdr3_length: 16
v_call: TRBV5-1
d_call: TRBD1
clone_size: NA
cdr3_nt: TGCGCCAGCAGACCCGGGACAGCCGACCTCATTCAGCCCCAGCATTTT
cdr3_aa: CASRPGTADLIQPQHF

j_call: TRBJ2-7
cdr3_length: 13
v_call: TRBV12-3/TRBV12-4
d_call: NA
clone_size: few
cdr3_nt: TGTGCCAGCAGTTTGTTGCGGGGACACGAGCAGTACTTC
cdr3_aa: CASSLLRGHEQYF

j_call: TRBJ2-3
cdr3_length: 14
v_call: TRBV12-3/TRBV12-4
d_call: TRBD1
clone_size: many
cdr3_nt: TGTGCCAGCACCGTGACAGGGCCCTCAGATACGCAGTATTTT
cdr3_aa: CASTVTGPSDTQYF

j_call: TRBJ2-5
cdr3_length: 13
v_call: TRBV2
d_call: NA
clone_size: many
cdr3_nt: TGTGCCAGCGGGCCGGGCCCCGTCGAGACCCAGTACTTC
cdr3_aa: CASGPGPVETQYF

j_call: TRBJ1-5
cdr3_length: 17
v_call: TRBV28
d_call: NA
clone_size: many
cdr3_nt: TGTGCCAGCAGTTCAAAAGGGGGACATTATAGCAATCAGCCCCAGCATTTT
cdr3_aa: CASSSKGGHYSNQPQHF

j_call: TRBJ2-2
cdr3_length: 15
v_call: TRBV14
d_call: NA
clone_size: NA
cdr3_nt: TGTGCCAGCAGCCAAGATAACTTGGCGCCCGGGGAGCTGTTTTTT
cdr3_aa: CASSQDNLAPGELFF

j_call: TRBJ2-1
cdr3_length: 14
v_call: TRBV20-1
d_call: TRBD1
clone_size: few
cdr3_nt: TGCAGTGCTAGGGACAGGAAAACCTACAATGAGCAGTTCTTC
cdr3_aa: CSARDRKTYNEQFF

j_call: TRBJ2-3
cdr3_length: 16
v_call: TRBV7-9
d_call: TRBD2
clone_size: NA
cdr3_nt: TGTGCCAGCTCCTCATTGACTAGCGGGGCCACAGATACGCAGTATTTT
cdr3_aa: CASSSLTSGATDTQYF

j_call: TRBJ2-1
cdr3_length: 15
v_call: TRBV28
d_call: NA
clone_size: many
cdr3_nt: TGTGCCAGCAGTTACCGACTGAGCTCCTACAATGAGCAGTTCTTC
cdr3_aa: CASSYRLSSYNEQFF

j_call: TRBJ2-2
cdr3_length: 15
v_call: TRBV7-3
d_call: TRBD1
clone_size: few
cdr3_nt: TGTGCCAGCAGCCGGGACAGGGGAATCACCGGGGAGCTGTTTTTT
cdr3_aa: CASSRDRGITGELFF

j_call: TRBJ2-7
cdr3_length: 15
v_call: TRBV13
d_call: TRBD2
clone_size: many
cdr3_nt: TGTGCCAGCAGCTTAGTAGCGGGAGACTCCTACGAGCAGTACTTC
cdr3_aa: CASSLVAGDSYEQYF

j_call: TRBJ2-7
cdr3_length: 15
v_call: TRBV20-1
d_call: NA
clone_size: many
cdr3_nt: TGCAGTGCTAGAGACCCCAGATACGGGACGGCCGCCCAGTACTTC
cdr3_aa: CSARDPRYGTAAQYF

j_call: TRBJ2-3
cdr3_length: 16
v_call: TRBV10-3
d_call: NA
clone_size: few
cdr3_nt: TGTGCCATCAGTGAGCCGGCGGGGGCCATCACAGATACGCAGTATTTT
cdr3_aa: CAISEPAGAITDTQYF

j_call: TRBJ2-7
cdr3_length: 14
v_call: TRBV3-1
d_call: NA
clone_size: many
cdr3_nt: TGTGCCAGCAGCCAAGGCGGGTACTCCTACGAGCAGTACTTC
cdr3_aa: CASSQGGYSYEQYF

j_call: TRBJ2-7
cdr3_length: 15
v_call: TRBV29-1
d_call: NA
clone_size: few
cdr3_nt: TGCAGCGTTATCGGGTGGAGGCACTACTCCTACGAGCAGTACTTC
cdr3_aa: CSVIGWRHYSYEQYF

j_call: TRBJ2-2
cdr3_length: 13
v_call: TRBV5-4
d_call: NA
clone_size: many
cdr3_nt: TGTGCCAGCAGCGAGGCCGTCACCGGGGAGCTGTTTTTT
cdr3_aa: CASSEAVTGELFF

j_call: TRBJ2-7
cdr3_length: 16
v_call: TRBV2
d_call: TRBD1
clone_size: many
cdr3_nt: TGTGCCAGCAGTGAAGCCTACGGGACAGAGTTCTACGAGCAGTACTTC
cdr3_aa: CASSEAYGTEFYEQYF

j_call: TRBJ2-1
cdr3_length: 13
v_call: TRBV2
d_call: NA
clone_size: few
cdr3_nt: TGTGCCAGCTTGCGGGAAACCTACAATGAGCAGTTCTTC
cdr3_aa: CASLRETYNEQFF

j_call: TRBJ2-7
cdr3_length: 14
v_call: TRBV12-3/TRBV12-4
d_call: NA
clone_size: many
cdr3_nt: TGTGCCAGCAGTTTTTTTCAGGACTCCTACGAGCAGTACTTC
cdr3_aa: CASSFFQDSYEQYF

j_call: TRBJ1-6
cdr3_length: 15
v_call: TRBV6-1
d_call: NA
clone_size: few
cdr3_nt: TGTGCCAGTAGTGAAGCGAGCTCCTATAATTCACCCCTCCACTTT
cdr3_aa: CASSEASSYNSPLHF

j_call: TRBJ2-7
cdr3_length: 12
v_call: TRBV28
d_call: NA
clone_size: many
cdr3_nt: TGTGCCAGCAGTAGACAGGCCTACGAGCAGTACTTC
cdr3_aa: CASSRQAYEQYF

j_call: TRBJ1-2
cdr3_length: 11
v_call: TRBV28
d_call: NA
clone_size: many
cdr3_nt: TGTGCCAGCAGTACACCGGTTGGCTACACCTTC
cdr3_aa: CASSTPVGYTF

j_call: TRBJ2-5
cdr3_length: 15
v_call: TRBV10-3
d_call: TRBD2
clone_size: few
cdr3_nt: TGTGCCATCAGCCGGACTAGCGGGGGCCAAGAGACCCAGTACTTC
cdr3_aa: CAISRTSGGQETQYF

j_call: TRBJ2-7
cdr3_length: 11
v_call: TRBV28
d_call: NA
clone_size: many
cdr3_nt: TGTGCCAGCAGAAAAAACTACGAGCAGTACTTC
cdr3_aa: CASRKNYEQYF

j_call: TRBJ2-1
cdr3_length: 14
v_call: TRBV27
d_call: NA
clone_size: NA
cdr3_nt: TGTGCCAGCAGTTTCCGTGGGAGGGGGGGTGAGCAGTTCTTC
cdr3_aa: CASSFRGRGGEQFF

j_call: TRBJ2-4
cdr3_length: 15
v_call: TRBV12-3/TRBV12-4
d_call: TRBD2
clone_size: many
cdr3_nt: TGTGCCAGCAGTCCTAGCGGCCTAGCCAAAAACATTCAGTACTTC
cdr3_aa: CASSPSGLAKNIQYF

j_call: TRBJ2-1
cdr3_length: 12
v_call: TRBV2
d_call: NA
clone_size: many
cdr3_nt: TGTGCCAGCAGTGAGGATATACTAGTGCGGTTCTTC
cdr3_aa: CASSEDILVRFF

j_call: TRBJ2-1
cdr3_length: 13
v_call: TRBV2
d_call: NA
clone_size: many
cdr3_nt: TGTGCCAGCACCATTGATCGTTACAATGAGCAGTTCTTC
cdr3_aa: CASTIDRYNEQFF

j_call: TRBJ2-7
cdr3_length: 14
v_call: TRBV12-3/TRBV12-4
d_call: NA
clone_size: many
cdr3_nt: TGTGCCAGCAGTTCCGATGGGAGAGGCGACGAGCAGTACTTC
cdr3_aa: CASSSDGRGDEQYF

j_call: TRBJ2-1
cdr3_length: 15
v_call: TRBV5-1
d_call: NA
clone_size: few
cdr3_nt: TGCGCCAGCAGCTTGGCCGCAACAACCTACAATGAGCAGTTCTTC
cdr3_aa: CASSLAATTYNEQFF

j_call: TRBJ2-1
cdr3_length: 13
v_call: TRBV28
d_call: NA
clone_size: many
cdr3_nt: TGTGCCAGCAGTGCACGAATGAGCTATGAGCAGTTCTTC
cdr3_aa: CASSARMSYEQFF

j_call: TRBJ2-1
cdr3_length: 14
v_call: TRBV28
d_call: NA
clone_size: few
cdr3_nt: TGTGCCAGCAGTATACCACGAACCTACAATGAGCAGTTCTTC
cdr3_aa: CASSIPRTYNEQFF

j_call: TRBJ2-4
cdr3_length: 14
v_call: TRBV27
d_call: TRBD2
clone_size: few
cdr3_nt: TGTGCCAGCCGTGGGGGAGGGAGGCCCGACATTCAGTACTTC
cdr3_aa: CASRGGGRPDIQYF

j_call: TRBJ1-5
cdr3_length: 15
v_call: TRBV5-1
d_call: NA
clone_size: NA
cdr3_nt: TGCGCCAGCAGCTTGGAGGGGAATCCAAATCAGCCCCAGCATTTT
cdr3_aa: CASSLEGNPNQPQHF

j_call: TRBJ1-2
cdr3_length: 20
v_call: TRBV5-4
d_call: TRBD1
clone_size: few
cdr3_nt: TGTGCCAGCAGGGCGACGACAGGGGGAGGAGGGTCCGGCTACTTCTATGGCTACACCTTC
cdr3_aa: CASRATTGGGGSGYFYGYTF

j_call: TRBJ2-1
cdr3_length: 16
v_call: TRBV19
d_call: TRBD2
clone_size: many
cdr3_nt: TGTGCCAGTAGTAGACAAGCGGGAGGTTCCTACAATGAGCAGTTCTTC
cdr3_aa: CASSRQAGGSYNEQFF

j_call: TRBJ2-2
cdr3_length: 19
v_call: TRBV28
d_call: TRBD1
clone_size: many
cdr3_nt: TGTGCCAGCAGTCCCTCTTTAATTTCGGGACAGGGAAACACCGGGGAGCTGTTTTTT
cdr3_aa: CASSPSLISGQGNTGELFF

j_call: TRBJ2-2
cdr3_length: 16
v_call: TRBV4-1
d_call: NA
clone_size: few
cdr3_nt: TGCGCCAGCAGCCAATGGGCGGAGGTGGTCACCGGGGAGCTGTTTTTT
cdr3_aa: CASSQWAEVVTGELFF

j_call: TRBJ1-6
cdr3_length: 13
v_call: TRBV2
d_call: NA
clone_size: NA
cdr3_nt: TGTGCCAGCAGTCTCCAGATTAATTCACCCCTCCACTTT
cdr3_aa: CASSLQINSPLHF

j_call: TRBJ2-7
cdr3_length: 18
v_call: TRBV20-1
d_call: NA
clone_size: NA
cdr3_nt: TGCAGTGCTAGGACCTCTAAGACCCAAACCGCACTACGATACGAGCAGTACTTC
cdr3_aa: CSARTSKTQTALRYEQYF

j_call: TRBJ2-7
cdr3_length: 16
v_call: TRBV12-3/TRBV12-4
d_call: TRBD2
clone_size: few
cdr3_nt: TGTGCCAGCAGTTTCGGCCAGCGGGAGTTGGAACGCGAGCAGTACTTC
cdr3_aa: CASSFGQRELEREQYF

j_call: TRBJ2-3
cdr3_length: 14
v_call: TRBV7-9
d_call: NA
clone_size: many
cdr3_nt: TGTGCCAGCAGCTTAAGCGCCCCGGCAGATACGCAGTATTTT
cdr3_aa: CASSLSAPADTQYF

j_call: TRBJ1-4
cdr3_length: 15
v_call: TRBV11-2
d_call: TRBD1
clone_size: many
cdr3_nt: TGTGCCAGCAGCACCCACAGGGGTATGGTTGAAAAACTGTTTTTT
cdr3_aa: CASSTHRGMVEKLFF

j_call: TRBJ2-2
cdr3_length: 16
v_call: TRBV7-9
d_call: TRBD2
clone_size: few
cdr3_nt: TGTGCCAGCAGCTTCGGTAGCGGGAGGGCCGCCGGGGAGCTGTTTTTT
cdr3_aa: CASSFGSGRAAGELFF

j_call: TRBJ2-2
cdr3_length: 13
v_call: TRBV5-4
d_call: NA
clone_size: few
cdr3_nt: TGTGCCAGCAGCCGAACATTCACCGGGGAGCTGTTTTTT
cdr3_aa: CASSRTFTGELFF